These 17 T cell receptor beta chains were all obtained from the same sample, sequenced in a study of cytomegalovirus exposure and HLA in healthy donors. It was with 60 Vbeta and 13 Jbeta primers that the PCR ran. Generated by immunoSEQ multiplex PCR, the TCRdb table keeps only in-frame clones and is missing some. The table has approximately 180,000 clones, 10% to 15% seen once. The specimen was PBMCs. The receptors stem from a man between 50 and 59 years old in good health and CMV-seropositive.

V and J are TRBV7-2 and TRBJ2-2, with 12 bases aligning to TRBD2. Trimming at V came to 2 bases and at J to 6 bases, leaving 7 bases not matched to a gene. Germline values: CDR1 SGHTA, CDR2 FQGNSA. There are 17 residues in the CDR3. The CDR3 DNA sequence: TGTGCCAGCAGCTTACAATCCGGACTAGCGGGGCCCGGGGAGCTGTTTTTT. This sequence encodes CASSLQSGLAGPGELFF.

The CDR3 protein is CASSPQPPFYGYTF. The CDR3 coding sequence is TGTGCCAGCAGCCCACAGCCCCCTTTCTATGGCTACACCTTC. The chain recombines TRBV11-2 with TRBJ1-2; D remains unclear. Trimming took off 5 bases at V and 4 bases at J, with 14 bases between the two ends. CDR1 is SGHAT and CDR2 is FQNNGV in the germline V gene. This CDR3 is built from 14 residues.

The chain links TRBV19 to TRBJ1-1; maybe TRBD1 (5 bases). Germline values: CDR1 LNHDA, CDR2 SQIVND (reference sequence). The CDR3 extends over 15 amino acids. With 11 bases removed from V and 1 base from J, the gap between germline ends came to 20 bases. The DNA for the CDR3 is TGTGCCTCCAACGGGGGGGTGTTGGGGAACACTGAAGCTTTCTTT. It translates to CASNGGVLGNTEAFF.

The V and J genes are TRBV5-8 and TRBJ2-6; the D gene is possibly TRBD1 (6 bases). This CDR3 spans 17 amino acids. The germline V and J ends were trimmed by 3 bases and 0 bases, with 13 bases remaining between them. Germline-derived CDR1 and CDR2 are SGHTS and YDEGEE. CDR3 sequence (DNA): TGTGCCAGCAGCTCACAAACAGGGTTCTCTGGGGCCAACGTCCTGACTTTC. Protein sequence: CASSSQTGFSGANVLTF. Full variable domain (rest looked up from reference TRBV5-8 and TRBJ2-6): EAGVTQSPTHLIKTRGQQATLRCSPISGHTSVYWYQQALGLGLQFLLWYDEGEERNRGNFPPRFSGRQFPNYSSELNVNALELEDSALYLCASSSQTGFSGANVLTFGAGSRLTVL.

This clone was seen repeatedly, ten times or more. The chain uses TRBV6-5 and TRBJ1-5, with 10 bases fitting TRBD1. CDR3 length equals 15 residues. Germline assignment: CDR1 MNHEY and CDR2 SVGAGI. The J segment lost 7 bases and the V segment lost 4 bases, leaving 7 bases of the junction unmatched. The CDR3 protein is CASSSLDRGPQPQHF. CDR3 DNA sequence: TGTGCCAGCAGTTCCCTCGACAGGGGGCCACAGCCCCAGCATTTT.

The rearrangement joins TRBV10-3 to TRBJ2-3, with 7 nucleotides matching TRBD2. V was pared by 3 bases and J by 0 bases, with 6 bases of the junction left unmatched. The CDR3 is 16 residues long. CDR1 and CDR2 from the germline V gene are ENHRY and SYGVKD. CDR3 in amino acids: CAISDPGLGSTDTQYF. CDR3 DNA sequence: TGTGCCATCAGTGACCCTGGACTAGGTAGCACAGATACGCAGTATTTT.

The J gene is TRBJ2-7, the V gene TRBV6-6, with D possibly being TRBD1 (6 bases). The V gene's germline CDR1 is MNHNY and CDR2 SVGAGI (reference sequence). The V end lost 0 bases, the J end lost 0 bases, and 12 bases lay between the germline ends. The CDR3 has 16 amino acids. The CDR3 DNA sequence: TGTGCCAGCAGTTACTCAGGACAGCGGAGCTCCTACGAGCAGTACGTC. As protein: CASSYSGQRSSYEQYV.

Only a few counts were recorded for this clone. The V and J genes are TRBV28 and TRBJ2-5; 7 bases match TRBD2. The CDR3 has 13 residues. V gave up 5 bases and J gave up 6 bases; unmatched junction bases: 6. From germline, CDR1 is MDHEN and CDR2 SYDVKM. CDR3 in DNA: TGTGCCAGCAGTGGGGGGGGTACGAAGACCCAGTACTTC. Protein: CASSGGGTKTQYF.

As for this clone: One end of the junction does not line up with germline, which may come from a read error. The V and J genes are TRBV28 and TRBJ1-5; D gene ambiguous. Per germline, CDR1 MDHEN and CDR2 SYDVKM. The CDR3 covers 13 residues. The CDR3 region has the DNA TGTGCCAGAAGAAACCCGGGAGGTCAGCACCAGCATTTT. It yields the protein CARRNPGGQHQHF. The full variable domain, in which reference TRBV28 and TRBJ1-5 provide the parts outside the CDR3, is DVKVTQSSRYLVKRTGEKVFLECVQDMDHENMFWYRQDPGLGLRLIYFSYDVKMKEKGDIPEGYSVSREKKERFSLILESASTNQTSMYLCARRNPGGQHQHFGDGTRLSIL.

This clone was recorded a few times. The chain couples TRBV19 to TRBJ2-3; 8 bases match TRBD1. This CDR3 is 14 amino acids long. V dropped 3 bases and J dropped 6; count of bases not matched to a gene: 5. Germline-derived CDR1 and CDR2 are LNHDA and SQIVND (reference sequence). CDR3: CASSMWTGSDTQYF. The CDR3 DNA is TGTGCCAGTAGTATGTGGACAGGGTCGGATACGCAGTATTTT.

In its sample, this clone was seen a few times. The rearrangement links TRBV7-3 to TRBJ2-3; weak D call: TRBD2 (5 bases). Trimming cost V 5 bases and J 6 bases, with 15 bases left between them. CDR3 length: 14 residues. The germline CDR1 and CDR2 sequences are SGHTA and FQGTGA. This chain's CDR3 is CASSPIGVRDTQYF. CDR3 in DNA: TGTGCCAGCAGCCCCATCGGGGTGAGGGATACGCAGTATTTT.

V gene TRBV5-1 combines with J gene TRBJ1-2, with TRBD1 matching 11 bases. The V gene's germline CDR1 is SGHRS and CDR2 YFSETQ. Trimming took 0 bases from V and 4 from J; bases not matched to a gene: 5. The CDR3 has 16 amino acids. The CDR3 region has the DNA TGCGCCAGCAGCTTGGCGGACAGGGGGCTCGTCTATGGCTACACCTTC. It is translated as CASSLADRGLVYGYTF. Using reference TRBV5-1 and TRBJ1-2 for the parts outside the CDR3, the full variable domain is KAGVTQTPRYLIKTRGQQVTLSCSPISGHRSVSWYQQTPGQGLQFLFEYFSETQRNKGNFPGRFSGRQFSNSRSEMNVSTLELGDSALYLCASSLADRGLVYGYTFGSGTRLTVV.

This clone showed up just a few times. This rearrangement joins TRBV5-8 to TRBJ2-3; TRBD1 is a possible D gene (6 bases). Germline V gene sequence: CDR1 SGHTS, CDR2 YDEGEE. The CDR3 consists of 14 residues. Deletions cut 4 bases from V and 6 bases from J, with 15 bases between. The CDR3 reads CASSPTGFRDTQYF. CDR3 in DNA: TGTGCCAGCAGCCCGACAGGCTTCAGGGATACGCAGTATTTT.

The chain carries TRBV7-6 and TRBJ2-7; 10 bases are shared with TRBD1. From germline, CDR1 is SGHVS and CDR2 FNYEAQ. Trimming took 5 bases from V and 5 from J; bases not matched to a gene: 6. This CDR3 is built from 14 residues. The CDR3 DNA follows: TGTGCCAGCAGCGATCGGGACAGGGGTAACGAGCAGTACTTC. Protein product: CASSDRDRGNEQYF.

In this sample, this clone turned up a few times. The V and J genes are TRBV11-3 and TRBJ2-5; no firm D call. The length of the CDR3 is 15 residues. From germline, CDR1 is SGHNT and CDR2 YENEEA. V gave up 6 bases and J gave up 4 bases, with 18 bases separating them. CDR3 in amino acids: CASRPGPPTGETQYF. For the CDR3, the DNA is TGTGCCAGCAGACCCGGTCCGCCGACGGGAGAGACCCAGTACTTC.

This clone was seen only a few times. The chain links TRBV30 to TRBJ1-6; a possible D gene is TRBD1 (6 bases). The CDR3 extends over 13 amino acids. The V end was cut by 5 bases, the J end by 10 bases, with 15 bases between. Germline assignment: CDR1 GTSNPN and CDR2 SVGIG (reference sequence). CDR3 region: CAWETRGWSPLHF. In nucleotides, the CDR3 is TGTGCCTGGGAAACCAGGGGTTGGTCACCCCTCCACTTT.

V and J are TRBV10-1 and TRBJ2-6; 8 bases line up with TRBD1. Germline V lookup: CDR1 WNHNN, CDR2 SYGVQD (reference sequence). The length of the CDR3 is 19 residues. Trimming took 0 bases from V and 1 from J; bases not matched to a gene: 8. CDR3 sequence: CASSESIRTGQSGANVLTF. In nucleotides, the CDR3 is TGCGCCAGCAGTGAGTCGATAAGGACAGGGCAATCTGGGGCCAACGTCCTGACTTTC.